These T cell receptor beta chains were read from a single sample in a study of cytomegalovirus exposure and HLA in healthy donors. Assay: immunoSEQ multiplex PCR; the TCRdb copy retains only in-frame clones and omits some. The sample includes 150,000 to 200,000 clones, around 86% of them seen just once. The sample taken for sequencing was PBMCs. Source of these receptors: a man aged 50 or older in good health and CMV-seronegative. Each CDR3 is given with its conserved first and last residue. Fields, in order: D gene, V gene, J gene, clone size, CDR3 protein, CDR3 DNA. The D gene is left open where the match is weak. Rows give clone size only sometimes, using once, few, many, or a class for an expanded clone.

d_call: TRBD1; v_call: TRBV9; j_call: TRBJ2-1; clone_size: few; cdr3_aa: CASSVRGGGVNEQFF; cdr3_nt: TGTGCCAGCAGCGTCAGAGGGGGCGGTGTCAATGAGCAGTTCTTC
d_call: NA; v_call: TRBV7-2; j_call: TRBJ1-4; clone_size: NA; cdr3_aa: CASSLHSNEKLFF; cdr3_nt: TGTGCCAGCAGCTTACACAGTAATGAAAAACTGTTTTTT
d_call: NA; v_call: TRBV4-1; j_call: TRBJ1-4; clone_size: few; cdr3_aa: CASSQDWSNEKLFF; cdr3_nt: TGCGCCAGCAGCCAAGATTGGAGCAATGAAAAACTGTTTTTT
d_call: TRBD1; v_call: TRBV28; j_call: TRBJ1-4; clone_size: NA; cdr3_aa: CASSSGRGNEKLFF; cdr3_nt: TGTGCCAGCAGTTCGGGCAGGGGGAATGAAAAACTGTTTTTT
d_call: TRBD2; v_call: TRBV7-3; j_call: TRBJ2-2; clone_size: NA; cdr3_aa: CASSPGLVGGELFF; cdr3_nt: TGTGCCAGCAGCCCAGGACTAGTCGGCGGGGAGCTGTTTTTT
d_call: TRBD1; v_call: TRBV5-1; j_call: TRBJ2-7; clone_size: NA; cdr3_aa: CASDPGDRSSYEQYF; cdr3_nt: TGCGCCAGCGACCCGGGGGACAGGAGCTCCTACGAGCAGTACTTC
d_call: NA; v_call: TRBV5-1; j_call: TRBJ1-1; clone_size: NA; cdr3_aa: CASSATGGWTEAFF; cdr3_nt: TGCGCCAGCAGCGCCACCGGGGGTTGGACTGAAGCTTTCTTT
d_call: NA; v_call: TRBV7-9; j_call: TRBJ2-3; clone_size: NA; cdr3_aa: CASSRSGGGGSDTQYF; cdr3_nt: TGTGCCAGCAGCCGAAGTGGAGGGGGCGGATCAGATACGCAGTATTTT
d_call: NA; v_call: TRBV5-1; j_call: TRBJ2-2; clone_size: NA; cdr3_aa: CASQRAGGPGTGELFF; cdr3_nt: TGCGCCAGCCAGAGAGCGGGTGGGCCTGGCACCGGGGAGCTGTTTTTT
d_call: NA; v_call: TRBV25-1; j_call: TRBJ1-2; clone_size: NA; cdr3_aa: CASSFGVAGGYTF; cdr3_nt: TGTGCCAGCAGTTTCGGGGTGGCGGGAGGCTACACCTTC
d_call: TRBD1; v_call: TRBV9; j_call: TRBJ1-6; clone_size: NA; cdr3_aa: CASSVSGTVDSPLHF; cdr3_nt: TGTGCCAGCAGCGTTTCCGGGACAGTCGATTCACCCCTCCACTTT
d_call: TRBD1; v_call: TRBV6-6; j_call: TRBJ1-1; clone_size: NA; cdr3_aa: CATSDRANTEAFF; cdr3_nt: TGTGCCACCTCAGACAGGGCGAACACTGAAGCTTTCTTT
d_call: NA; v_call: TRBV28; j_call: TRBJ2-3; clone_size: NA; cdr3_aa: CASSTPGHTDTQYF; cdr3_nt: TGTGCCAGCAGTACCCCGGGACACACAGATACGCAGTATTTT
d_call: NA; v_call: TRBV5-6; j_call: TRBJ1-4; clone_size: few; cdr3_aa: CASSLYQSYEKLFF; cdr3_nt: TGTGCCAGCAGCTTGTACCAGTCGTACGAAAAACTGTTTTTT